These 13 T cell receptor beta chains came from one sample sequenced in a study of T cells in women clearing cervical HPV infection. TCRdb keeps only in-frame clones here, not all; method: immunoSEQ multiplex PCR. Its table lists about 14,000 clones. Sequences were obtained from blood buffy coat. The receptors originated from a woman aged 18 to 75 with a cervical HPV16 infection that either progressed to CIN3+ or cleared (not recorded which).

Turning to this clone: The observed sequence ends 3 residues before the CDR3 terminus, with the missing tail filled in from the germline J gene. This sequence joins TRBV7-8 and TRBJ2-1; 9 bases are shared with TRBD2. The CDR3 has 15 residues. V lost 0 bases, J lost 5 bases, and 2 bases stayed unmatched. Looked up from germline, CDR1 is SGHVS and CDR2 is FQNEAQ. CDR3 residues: CASSLAQRGDNEQFF. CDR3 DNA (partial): TGTGCCAGCAGCTTAGCGCAGCGGGGGGACAATGAG.

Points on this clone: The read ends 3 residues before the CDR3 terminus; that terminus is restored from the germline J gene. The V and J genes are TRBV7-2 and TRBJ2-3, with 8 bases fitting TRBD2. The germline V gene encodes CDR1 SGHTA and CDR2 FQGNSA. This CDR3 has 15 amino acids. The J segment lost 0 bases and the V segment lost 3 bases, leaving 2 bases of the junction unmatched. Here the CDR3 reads CASSFSGASTDTQYF. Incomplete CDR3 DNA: TGTGCCAGCAGCTTTAGCGGGGCCAGCACAGATACG.

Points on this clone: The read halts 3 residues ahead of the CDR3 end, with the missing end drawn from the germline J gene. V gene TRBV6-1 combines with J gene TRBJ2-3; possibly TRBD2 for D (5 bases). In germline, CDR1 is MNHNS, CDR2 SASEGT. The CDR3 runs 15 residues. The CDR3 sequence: CASSELGDSNQPQYF. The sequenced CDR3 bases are TGTGCCAGCAGTGAACTCGGGGATAGCAATCAGCCG.

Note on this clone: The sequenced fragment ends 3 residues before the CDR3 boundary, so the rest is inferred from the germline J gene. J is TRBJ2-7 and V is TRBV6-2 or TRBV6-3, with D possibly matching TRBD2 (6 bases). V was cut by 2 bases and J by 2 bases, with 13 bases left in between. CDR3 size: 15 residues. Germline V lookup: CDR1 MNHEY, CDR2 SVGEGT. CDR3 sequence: CASSYEVAGTYEQYF. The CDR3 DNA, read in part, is TGTGCCAGCAGTTACGAGGTGGCGGGGACCTACGAG.

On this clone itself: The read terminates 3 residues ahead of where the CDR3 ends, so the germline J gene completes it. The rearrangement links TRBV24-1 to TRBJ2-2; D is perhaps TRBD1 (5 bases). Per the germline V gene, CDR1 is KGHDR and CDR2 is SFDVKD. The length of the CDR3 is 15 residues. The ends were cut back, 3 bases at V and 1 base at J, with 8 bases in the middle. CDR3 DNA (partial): TGTGCCACCAGTGATCCGACAGTGAACACCGGGGAG. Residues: CATSDPTVNTGE. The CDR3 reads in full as CATSDPTVNTGELFF.

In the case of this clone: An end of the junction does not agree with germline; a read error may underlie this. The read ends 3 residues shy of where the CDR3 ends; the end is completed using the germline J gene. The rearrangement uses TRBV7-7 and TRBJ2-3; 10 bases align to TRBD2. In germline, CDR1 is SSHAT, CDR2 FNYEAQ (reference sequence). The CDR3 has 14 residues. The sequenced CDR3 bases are TGTGCTAGCAGCTTAGCGGGGGGAGTGGAGACG. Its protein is CASSLAGGVET. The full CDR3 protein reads CASSLAGGVETQYF. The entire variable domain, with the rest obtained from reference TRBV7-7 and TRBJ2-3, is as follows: GAGVSQSPRYKVTKRGQDVTLRCDPISSHATLYWYQQALGQGPEFLTYFNYEAQPDKSGLPSDRFSAERPEGSISTLTIQRTEQRDSAMYRCASSLAGGVETQYFGPGTRLTVL.

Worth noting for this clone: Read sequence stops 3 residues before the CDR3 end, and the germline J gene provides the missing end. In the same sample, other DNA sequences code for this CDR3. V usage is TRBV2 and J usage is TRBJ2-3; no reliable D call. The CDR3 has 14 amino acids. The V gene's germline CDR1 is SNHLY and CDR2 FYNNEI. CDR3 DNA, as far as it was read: TGTGCCAGCAGTGACAGCTATAGCAATCAGCCG. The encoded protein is CASSDSYSNQP. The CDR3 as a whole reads CASSDSYSNQPQYF.

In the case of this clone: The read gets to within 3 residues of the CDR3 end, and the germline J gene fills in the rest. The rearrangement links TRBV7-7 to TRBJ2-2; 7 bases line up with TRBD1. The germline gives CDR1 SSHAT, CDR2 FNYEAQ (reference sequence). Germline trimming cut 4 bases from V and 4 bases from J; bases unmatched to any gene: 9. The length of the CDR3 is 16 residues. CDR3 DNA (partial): TGTGCCAGCAGCTCCGACAGGGTACGGTCCACCGGGGAG. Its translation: CASSSDRVRSTGE. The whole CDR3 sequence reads CASSSDRVRSTGELFF. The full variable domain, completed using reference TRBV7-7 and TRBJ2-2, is GAGVSQSPRYKVTKRGQDVTLRCDPISSHATLYWYQQALGQGPEFLTYFNYEAQPDKSGLPSDRFSAERPEGSISTLTIQRTEQRDSAMYRCASSSDRVRSTGELFFGEGSRLTVL.

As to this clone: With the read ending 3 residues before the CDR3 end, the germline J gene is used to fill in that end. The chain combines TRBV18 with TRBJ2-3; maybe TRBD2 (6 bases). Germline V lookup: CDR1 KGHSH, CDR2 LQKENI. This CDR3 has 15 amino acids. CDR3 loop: CASSPRDLEQETQYF. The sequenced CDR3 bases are TGTGCCAGCTCACCAAGGGACTTGGAACAAGAGACG.

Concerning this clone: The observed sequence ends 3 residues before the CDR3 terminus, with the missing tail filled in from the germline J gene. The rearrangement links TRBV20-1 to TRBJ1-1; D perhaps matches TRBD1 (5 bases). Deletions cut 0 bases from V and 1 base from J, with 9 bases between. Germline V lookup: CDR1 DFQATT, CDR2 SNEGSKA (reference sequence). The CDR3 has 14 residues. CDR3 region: CSARDRGGNTEAFF. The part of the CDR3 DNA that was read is TGCAGTGCTAGAGACCGGGGGGGGAACACTGAA.

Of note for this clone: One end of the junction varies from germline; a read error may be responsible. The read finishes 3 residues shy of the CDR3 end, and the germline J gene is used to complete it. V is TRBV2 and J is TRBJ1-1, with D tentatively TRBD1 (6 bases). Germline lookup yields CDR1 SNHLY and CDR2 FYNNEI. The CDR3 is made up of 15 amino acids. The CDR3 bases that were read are TGTGCCAGCAGTGAGGCGGGGGGGCTGAAGACTGAA. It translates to CASSEAGGLKTE. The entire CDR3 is CASSEAGGLKTEAFF.

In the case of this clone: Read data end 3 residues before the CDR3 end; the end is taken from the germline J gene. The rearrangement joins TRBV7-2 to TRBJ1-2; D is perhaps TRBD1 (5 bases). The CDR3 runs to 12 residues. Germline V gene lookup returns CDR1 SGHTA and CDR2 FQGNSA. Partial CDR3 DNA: TGTGCCAGCACCTGGGGCGCCGCGGAC. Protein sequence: CASTWGAAD. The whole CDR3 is CASTWGAADYTF.

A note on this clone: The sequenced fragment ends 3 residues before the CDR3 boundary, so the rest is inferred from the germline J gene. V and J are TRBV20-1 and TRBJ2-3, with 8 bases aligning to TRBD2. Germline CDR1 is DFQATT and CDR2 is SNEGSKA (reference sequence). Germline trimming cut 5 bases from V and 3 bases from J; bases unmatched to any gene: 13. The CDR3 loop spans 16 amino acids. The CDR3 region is CSAEGLRGGLTDTQYF. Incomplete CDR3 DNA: TGCAGTGCTGAGGGGTTACGCGGGGGGCTGACAGATACG.